The source of this TCR beta chain is a study of blood T cell repertoires in COVID-19. Those who participated ranged in age from roughly 18 to 90 years and resided in around 22 US areas. V shed 4 bases and J shed 0 bases, with 7 bases lying between them. The length of the CDR3 is 15 residues. The germline V gene has CDR1 SGHVS and CDR2 FQNEAQ. Clones were sequenced by immunoSEQ multiplex PCR, and TCRdb holds only the in-frame ones, with some missing. The profile covers approximately 470,000 clones, with approximately 90% appearing a single time and roughly 0.72% taken by the ten largest. The source material was PBMCs or T cells enriched from blood (not recorded which). The clonotype originates from a woman aged 18-29 years who had recovered from COVID-19. The chain has TRBV7-8 and TRBJ2-6; the D is unclear. In DNA, the CDR3 is TGTGCCAGCAGCTCAATACTCTCTGGGGCCAACGTCCTGACTTTC. It translates to CASSSILSGANVLTF.